This TCR beta chain is from a study of sequential checkpoint blockade in melanoma. For the study at large: Both treatment sequences were followed by maintenance nivolumab. Over 20 patients had matched tumor biopsies before treatment and at week 13 after nivolumab or ipilimumab alone. General study results and limits: Pretreatment TIL clonality tracked with response in the nivolumab-first arm. Mutational load did not correlate with tumor T-cell fraction or clonality.

Points on this clone: The antigen remains undetermined.

The germline CDR1 and CDR2 sequences are KGHSH and LQKENI. The CDR3 contains 16 residues. The V and J ends lost 1 base and 7 bases respectively, with 17 bases between them. Treatment reported: randomized to nivolumab then ipilimumab (arm A) or the reverse (arm B). Sequencing used immunoSEQ multiplex PCR; TCRdb keeps in-frame clones, though not all of them. The sample contains several thousand clones, around a fifth of which appear only once. The chain recombines TRBV18 with TRBJ2-1; possibly TRBD2 for D (7 bases). This sequence originates from a human donor with melanoma. Sequencing was performed on tumor tissue (inferred from file names), taken from a patient given nivolumab and ipilimumab in sequence. The CDR3 reads CASSPREGKGGNEQFF. The CDR3 DNA is TGTGCCAGCTCACCACGCGAGGGCAAGGGGGGGAATGAGCAGTTCTTC.